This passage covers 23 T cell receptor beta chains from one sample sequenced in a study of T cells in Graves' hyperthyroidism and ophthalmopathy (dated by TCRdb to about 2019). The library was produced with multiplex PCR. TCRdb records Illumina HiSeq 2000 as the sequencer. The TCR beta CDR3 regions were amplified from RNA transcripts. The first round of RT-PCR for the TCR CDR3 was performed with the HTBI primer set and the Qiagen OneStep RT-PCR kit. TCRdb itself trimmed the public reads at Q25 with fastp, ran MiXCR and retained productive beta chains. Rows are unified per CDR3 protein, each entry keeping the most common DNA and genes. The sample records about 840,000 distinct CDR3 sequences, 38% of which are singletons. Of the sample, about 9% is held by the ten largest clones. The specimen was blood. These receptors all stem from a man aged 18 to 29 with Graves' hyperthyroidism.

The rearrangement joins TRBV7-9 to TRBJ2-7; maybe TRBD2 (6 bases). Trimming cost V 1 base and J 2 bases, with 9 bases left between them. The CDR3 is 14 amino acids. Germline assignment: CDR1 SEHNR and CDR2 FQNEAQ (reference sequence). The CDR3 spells CASSLVGSTYEQYF. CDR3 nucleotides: TGTGCCAGCAGCTTAGTCGGGAGTACCTACGAGCAGTACTTC.

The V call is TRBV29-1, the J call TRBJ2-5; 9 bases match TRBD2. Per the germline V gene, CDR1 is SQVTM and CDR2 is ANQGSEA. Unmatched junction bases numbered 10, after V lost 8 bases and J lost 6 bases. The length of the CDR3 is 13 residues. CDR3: CSYDSGGGKTQYF. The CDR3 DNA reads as TGCAGCTACGATAGCGGGGGCGGAAAGACCCAGTACTTC.

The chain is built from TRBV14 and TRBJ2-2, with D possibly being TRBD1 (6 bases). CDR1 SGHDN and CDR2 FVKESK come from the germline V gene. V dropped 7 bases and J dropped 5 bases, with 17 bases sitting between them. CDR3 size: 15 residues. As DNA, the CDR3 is TGTGCCAGCAAACAGACAGGACGCGATACCGGGGAGCTGTTTTTT. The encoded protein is CASKQTGRDTGELFF.

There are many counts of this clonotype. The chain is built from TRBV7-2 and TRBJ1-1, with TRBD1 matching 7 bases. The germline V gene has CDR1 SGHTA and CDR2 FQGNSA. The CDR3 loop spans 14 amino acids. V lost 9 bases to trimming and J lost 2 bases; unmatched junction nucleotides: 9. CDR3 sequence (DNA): TGTGCCAGTAGTCAGGGACAGCTAAACACTGAAGCTTTCTTT. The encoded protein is CASSQGQLNTEAFF.

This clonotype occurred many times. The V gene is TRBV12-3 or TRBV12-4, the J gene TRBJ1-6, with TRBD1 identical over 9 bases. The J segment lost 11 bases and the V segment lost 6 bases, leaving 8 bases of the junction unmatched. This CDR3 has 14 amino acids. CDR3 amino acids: CASSSGTGFTPLHF. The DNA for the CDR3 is TGTGCCAGCAGCTCCGGGACAGGGTTTACACCCCTCCACTTT.

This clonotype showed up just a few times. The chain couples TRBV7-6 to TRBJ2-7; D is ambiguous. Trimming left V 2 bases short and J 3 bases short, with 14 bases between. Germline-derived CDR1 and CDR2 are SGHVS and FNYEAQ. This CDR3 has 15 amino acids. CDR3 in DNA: TGTGCCAGCAGCTTACGTCTGGCGGACCGCTACGAGCAGTACTTC. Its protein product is CASSLRLADRYEQYF.

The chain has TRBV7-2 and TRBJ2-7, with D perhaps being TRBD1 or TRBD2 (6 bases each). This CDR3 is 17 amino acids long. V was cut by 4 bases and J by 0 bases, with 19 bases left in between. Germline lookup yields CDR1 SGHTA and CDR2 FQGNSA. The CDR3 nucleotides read TGTGCCAGCAGCTCAGTCGCGGGGCAGGGGAGCTCCTACGAGCAGTACTTC. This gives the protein CASSSVAGQGSSYEQYF.

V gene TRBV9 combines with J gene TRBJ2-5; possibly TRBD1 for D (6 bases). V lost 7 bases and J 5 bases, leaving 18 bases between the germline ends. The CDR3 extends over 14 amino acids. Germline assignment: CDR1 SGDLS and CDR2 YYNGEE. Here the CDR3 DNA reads TGTGCCAGCCGGACGCAGGGGACCGGGGAGACCCAGTACTTC. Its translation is CASRTQGTGETQYF.

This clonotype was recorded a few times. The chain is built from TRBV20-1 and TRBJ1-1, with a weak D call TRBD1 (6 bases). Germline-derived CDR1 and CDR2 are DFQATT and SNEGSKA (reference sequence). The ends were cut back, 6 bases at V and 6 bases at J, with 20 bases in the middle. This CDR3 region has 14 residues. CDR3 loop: CSAAREQGESEAFF. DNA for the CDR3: TGCAGTGCCGCAAGGGAACAGGGAGAATCTGAAGCTTTCTTT.

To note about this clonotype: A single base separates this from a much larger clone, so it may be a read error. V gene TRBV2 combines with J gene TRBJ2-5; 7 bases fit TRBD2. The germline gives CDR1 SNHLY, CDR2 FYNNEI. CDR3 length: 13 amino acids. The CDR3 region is CASLAAGVETPYF. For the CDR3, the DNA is TGTGCCAGCCTGGCTGCGGGGGTTGAGACCCCGTACTTC. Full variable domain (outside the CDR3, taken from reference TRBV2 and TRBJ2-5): EPEVTQTPSHQVTQMGQEVILRCVPISNHLYFYWYRQILGQKVEFLVSFYNNEISEKSEIFDDQFSVERPDGSNFTLKIRSTKLEDSAMYFCASLAAGVETPYFGPGTRLLVL.

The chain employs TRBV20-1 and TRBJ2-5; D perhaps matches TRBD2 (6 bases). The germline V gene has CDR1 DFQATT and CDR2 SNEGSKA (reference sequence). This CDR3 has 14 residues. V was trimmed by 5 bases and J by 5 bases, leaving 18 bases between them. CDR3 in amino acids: CSARSRAGPETQYF. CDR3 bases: TGCAGTGCTCGAAGTCGGGCGGGGCCGGAGACCCAGTACTTC.

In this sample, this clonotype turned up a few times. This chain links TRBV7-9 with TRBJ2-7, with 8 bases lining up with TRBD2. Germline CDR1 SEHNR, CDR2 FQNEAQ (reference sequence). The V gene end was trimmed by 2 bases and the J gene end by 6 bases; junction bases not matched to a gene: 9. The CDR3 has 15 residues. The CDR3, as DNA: TGTGCCAGCAGCTTACGTAGCGGGAAGGTTAGCGAGCAGTACTTC. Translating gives CASSLRSGKVSEQYF.

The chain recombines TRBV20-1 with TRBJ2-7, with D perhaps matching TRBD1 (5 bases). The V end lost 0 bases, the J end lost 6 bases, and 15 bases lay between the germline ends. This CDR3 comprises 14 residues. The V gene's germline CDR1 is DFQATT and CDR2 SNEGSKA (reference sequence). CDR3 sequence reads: CSARDMQGRTEQYF. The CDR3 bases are TGCAGTGCTAGAGATATGCAGGGTCGGACCGAGCAGTACTTC.

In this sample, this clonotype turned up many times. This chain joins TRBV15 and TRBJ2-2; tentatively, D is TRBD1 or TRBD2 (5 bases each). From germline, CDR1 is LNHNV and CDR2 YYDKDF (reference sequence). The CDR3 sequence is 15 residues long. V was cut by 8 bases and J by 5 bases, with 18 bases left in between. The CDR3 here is CATGFKGRGTGELFF. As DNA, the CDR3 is TGTGCCACCGGATTTAAGGGACGAGGGACCGGGGAGCTGTTTTTT.

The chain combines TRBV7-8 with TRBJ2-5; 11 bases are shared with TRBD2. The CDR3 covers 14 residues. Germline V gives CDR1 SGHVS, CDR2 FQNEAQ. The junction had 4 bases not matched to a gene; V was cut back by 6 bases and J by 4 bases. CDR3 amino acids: CASRNGLAGETQYF. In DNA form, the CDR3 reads TGTGCCAGCAGAAACGGACTAGCGGGAGAGACCCAGTACTTC. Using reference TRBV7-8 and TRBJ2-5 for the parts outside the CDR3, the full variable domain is GAGVSQSPRYKVAKRGQDVALRCDPISGHVSLFWYQQALGQGPEFLTYFQNEAQLDKSGLPSDRFFAERPEGSVSTLKIQRTQQEDSAVYLCASRNGLAGETQYFGPGTRLLVL.

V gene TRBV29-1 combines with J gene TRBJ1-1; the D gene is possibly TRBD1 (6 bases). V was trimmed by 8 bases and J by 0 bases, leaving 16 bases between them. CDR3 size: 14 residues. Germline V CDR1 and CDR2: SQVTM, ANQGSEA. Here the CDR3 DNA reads TGCAGCAGCCAAGGGGGGGGCCTGAACACTGAAGCTTTCTTT. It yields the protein CSSQGGGLNTEAFF.

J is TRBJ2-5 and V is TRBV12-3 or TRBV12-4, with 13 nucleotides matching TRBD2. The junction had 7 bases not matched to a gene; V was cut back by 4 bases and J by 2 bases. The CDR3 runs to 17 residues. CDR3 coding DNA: TGTGCCAGCAGTTACTCCTGGGGACTAGCGGGACAAGAGACCCAGTACTTC. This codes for CASSYSWGLAGQETQYF.

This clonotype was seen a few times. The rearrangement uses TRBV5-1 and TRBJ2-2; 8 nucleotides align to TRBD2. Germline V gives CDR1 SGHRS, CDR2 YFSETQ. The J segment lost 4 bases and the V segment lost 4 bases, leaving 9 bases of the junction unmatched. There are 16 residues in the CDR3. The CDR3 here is CASSPFREGGTGELFF. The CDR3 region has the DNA TGCGCCAGCAGCCCGTTCCGGGAGGGCGGCACCGGGGAGCTGTTTTTT. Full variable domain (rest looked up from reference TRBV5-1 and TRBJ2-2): KAGVTQTPRYLIKTRGQQVTLSCSPISGHRSVSWYQQTPGQGLQFLFEYFSETQRNKGNFPGRFSGRQFSNSRSEMNVSTLELGDSALYLCASSPFREGGTGELFFGEGSRLTVL.

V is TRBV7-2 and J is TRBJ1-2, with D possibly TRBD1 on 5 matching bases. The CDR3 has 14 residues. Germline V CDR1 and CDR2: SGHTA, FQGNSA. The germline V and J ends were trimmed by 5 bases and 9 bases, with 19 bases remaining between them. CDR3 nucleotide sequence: TGTGCCAGCAGCCCGGGACTTAACACATATAGCTACACCTTC. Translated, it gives CASSPGLNTYSYTF. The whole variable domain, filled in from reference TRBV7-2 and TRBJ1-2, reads GAGVSQSPSNKVTEKGKDVELRCDPISGHTALYWYRQSLGQGLEFLIYFQGNSAPDKSGLPSDRFSAERTGGSVSTLTIQRTQQEDSAVYLCASSPGLNTYSYTFGSGTRLTVV.

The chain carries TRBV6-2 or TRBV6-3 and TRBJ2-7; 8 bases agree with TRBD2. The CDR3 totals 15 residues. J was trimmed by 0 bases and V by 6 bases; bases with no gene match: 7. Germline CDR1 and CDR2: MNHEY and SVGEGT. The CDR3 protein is CASSDSRGGSYEQYF. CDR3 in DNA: TGTGCCAGCAGCGATTCCCGGGGGGGCTCCTACGAGCAGTACTTC.

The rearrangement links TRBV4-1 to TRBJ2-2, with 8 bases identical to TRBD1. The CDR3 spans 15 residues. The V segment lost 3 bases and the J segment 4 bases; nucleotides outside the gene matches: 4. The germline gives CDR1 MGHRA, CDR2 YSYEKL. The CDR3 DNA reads TGCGCCAGCAGCCAGAGGGACAGGCGCACCGGGGAGCTGTTTTTT. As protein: CASSQRDRRTGELFF.

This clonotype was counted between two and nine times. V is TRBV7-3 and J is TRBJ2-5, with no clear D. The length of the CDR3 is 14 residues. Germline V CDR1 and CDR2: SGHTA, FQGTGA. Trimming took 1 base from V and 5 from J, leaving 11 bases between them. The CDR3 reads CASSLKKYSETQYF. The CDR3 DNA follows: TGTGCCAGCAGCTTAAAGAAGTATTCGGAGACCCAGTACTTC.

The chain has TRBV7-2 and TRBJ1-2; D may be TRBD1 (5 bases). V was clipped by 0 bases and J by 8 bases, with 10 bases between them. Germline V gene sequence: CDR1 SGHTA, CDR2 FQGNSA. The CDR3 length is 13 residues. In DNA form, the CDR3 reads TGTGCCAGCAGCTTAGCAGGGGATTTGGGCTACACCTTC. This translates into CASSLAGDLGYTF.